These 10 T cell receptor beta chains were sequenced from one sample in a study of Tregs in tolerant kidney transplant recipients. Related graft donors supplied nonmyeloablative bone marrow transplants, and mixed chimerism was transient. Profiling relied on immunoSEQ multiplex PCR, and the TCRdb table lists in-frame clones only, not all of them. The data contain about 52,000 clones, about 90% of them singletons. Sequencing used CD8+ T cells from blood (PBMCs), obtained 24 months after the transplant. These receptors came from a human patient who received a combined kidney and bone marrow transplant. Some T cells may have come from the graft donor.

This chain connects TRBV6-1 to TRBJ2-7, with TRBD2 identical over 12 bases. The ends lost 2 bases at V and 4 bases at J; junction bases unmatched: 6. This CDR3 is 16 amino acids long. In germline, CDR1 is MNHNS, CDR2 SASEGT. CDR3 DNA sequence: TGTGCCAGCAGTGAATTACTAGCGGGAGGTTATTACGAGCAGTACTTC. The encoded protein is CASSELLAGGYYEQYF.

This rearrangement joins TRBV9 to TRBJ1-1; 7 nucleotides agree with TRBD1. Germline loops: CDR1 SGDLS, CDR2 YYNGEE. This CDR3 has 14 residues. Losses at the gene ends were 5 bases for V and 5 bases for J; bases not matched to a gene: 9. The CDR3 DNA reads TGTGCCAGCAGTCCGACAGGGTCGAGGACTGAAGCTTTCTTT. Translated, it gives CASSPTGSRTEAFF.

This chain uses TRBV27 with TRBJ2-7, with D maybe TRBD2 (6 bases). Trimming stripped 2 bases from V and 1 base from J, with 9 bases between. The germline gives CDR1 MNHEY, CDR2 SMNVEV (reference sequence). This CDR3 contains 14 residues. The CDR3 bases are TGTGCCAGCAGTTTAATCGCGGGATCCTACGAGCAGTACTTC. It yields the protein CASSLIAGSYEQYF.

A word on this clone: Other DNA sequences in this sample translate to the same CDR3. The chain uses TRBV27 and TRBJ1-6, with 9 bases aligning to TRBD1. CDR3 size: 16 residues. V dropped 6 bases and J dropped 13; count of bases not matched to a gene: 16. From germline, CDR1 is MNHEY and CDR2 SMNVEV (reference sequence). The CDR3 bases are TGTGCCAGCAGGGACGGAACAGGGGGCGCGAAGTCCCCCCTCCACTTT. This sequence encodes CASRDGTGGAKSPLHF.

The gene calls are TRBV6-5 and TRBJ2-7; maybe TRBD2 (5 bases). Germline CDR1 MNHEY, CDR2 SVGAGI. The V end was cut by 2 bases, the J end by 5 bases, with 10 bases between. This CDR3 contains 13 residues. Here the CDR3 reads CASSYGGRHEQYF. In DNA form, the CDR3 reads TGTGCCAGCAGTTACGGAGGCCGCCACGAGCAGTACTTC.

Concerning this clone itself: The same CDR3 can be traced to other DNA sequences in this sample. The rearrangement joins TRBV9 to TRBJ2-1, with TRBD2 identical over 10 bases. The CDR3 runs 17 residues. Germline-derived CDR1 and CDR2 are SGDLS and YYNGEE. V lost 3 bases, J lost 7 bases, and 13 bases stayed unmatched. The CDR3, as DNA: TGTGCCAGCAGCGGCCCGCTGAGTCTAGCGGGAGAAAATGAGCAGTTCTTC. It is translated as CASSGPLSLAGENEQFF.

The V gene is TRBV4-3, the J gene TRBJ1-2; 10 positions agree with TRBD1. The CDR3 is 18 amino acids. Germline CDR1 is LGHNA and CDR2 is YSLEER. Trimming removed 0 bases from V and 0 bases from J; junction bases left unmatched: 7. For the CDR3, the DNA is TGCGCCAGCAGCCAAGAAGTTGGGACAGGGGTACCTAACTATGGCTACACCTTC. Residues: CASSQEVGTGVPNYGYTF.

The gene calls are TRBV6-7 and TRBJ2-7, with TRBD1 matching 9 bases. TRBV6-7 is recorded as an ORF, its role being uncertain. Losses at the gene ends were 2 bases for V and 3 bases for J; bases not matched to a gene: 20. The CDR3 runs to 20 residues. This CDR3 reads CASSYIPHRDREQLHYEQYF. DNA of the CDR3: TGTGCCAGCAGTTACATTCCTCATCGGGACAGGGAACAATTACACTACGAGCAGTACTTC.

V is TRBV4-2 and J is TRBJ2-4; 12 bases are a match to TRBD2. Trimming removed 1 base from V and 5 bases from J; junction bases left unmatched: 9. This CDR3 has 18 residues. Germline V gene sequence: CDR1 LGHNA, CDR2 YNFKEQ. The CDR3 protein is CASSQGSLAGGLENIQYF. DNA of the CDR3: TGTGCCAGCAGCCAAGGGTCCCTAGCGGGGGGGTTGGAAAACATTCAGTACTTC.

The chain employs TRBV11-2 and TRBJ2-7, with D uncertain. V was shortened by 4 bases and J by 4 bases, with 8 bases between the two germline ends. CDR1 is SGHAT and CDR2 is FQNNGV in the germline V gene. This CDR3 is 12 amino acids long. CDR3 region: CASSSTHYEQYF. The CDR3, as DNA: TGTGCCAGCAGCTCGACACATTACGAGCAGTACTTC.